The TCR beta chain described here comes from a study of blood T cell repertoires in COVID-19. Source study methods: From reference gene primer amplification, estimates of nucleated cell counts were derived. Assay used: immunoSEQ multiplex PCR; TCRdb lists only in-frame clones, some missing. Clone size and V and J calls were adopted from that table, with D and trimming inferred from the DNA. The table has 250,000 to 350,000 clones, almost 90% seen once; the top ten hold roughly 2.9%. This clone was seen only once. Germline V gene sequence: CDR1 LGHDT, CDR2 YNNKEL (reference sequence). V was cut by 1 base and J by 4 bases, with 13 bases left in between. CDR3 size: 15 residues.

This TCR derives from a woman aged 25 to 39 with COVID-19, enrolled during active disease. The chain has TRBV3-1 (or the pseudogene TRBV3-2) and TRBJ1-2; D may be TRBD1 (6 bases). Sequencing input: peripheral blood. Written as DNA, the CDR3 is TGTGCCAGCAGCCAAGCCAGGGGCGCGAGCTATGGCTACACCTTC. Amino acid sequence: CASSQARGASYGYTF.